The 25 T cell receptor beta chains below all came from one sample that was sequenced in a study of blood T cells in healthy people across ages. Through a sample-barcoded 5' primer and a J-beta primer mix, a second PCR was run for 7 to 11 cycles. TCRdb independently ran MiXCR on the 5' RACE reads; one entry per CDR3 protein. The table lists some 640,000 distinct CDR3 sequences, approximately 30% of them singletons. What was sequenced was blood. These receptors were obtained from a woman older than 75 in good health.

This clonotype was observed at least ten times. J is TRBJ2-6 and V is TRBV29-1; possible D gene TRBD1, 6 bases. Trimming removed 7 bases from V and 2 bases from J, with 15 bases in between. Germline V gives CDR1 SQVTM, CDR2 ANQGSEA. This CDR3 comprises 15 residues. The CDR3 DNA reads TGCAGCGCCCTGACAGGTACTACTGGGGCCAACGTCCTGACTTTC. Protein sequence: CSALTGTTGANVLTF.

This rearrangement joins TRBV30 to TRBJ2-5, with unresolved D. Deletions cut 2 bases from V and 7 bases from J, with 14 bases between. The CDR3 spans 13 residues. CDR1 and CDR2 (germline): GTSNPN, SVGIG (reference sequence). The CDR3 bases are TGTGCCTGGAGTCCCTCCGGTCTAGGGACCCAGTACTTC. It translates to CAWSPSGLGTQYF.

The sample holds many counts of this clonotype. The chain joins TRBV29-1 to TRBJ1-4, with TRBD1 matching 10 bases. The V gene's germline CDR1 is SQVTM and CDR2 ANQGSEA. V trimming: 4 bases; J trimming: 13 bases; junction bases outside the gene matches: 12. The CDR3 is 14 residues long. The CDR3 is CSVADRTGGIGLFF. The CDR3 DNA follows: TGCAGCGTTGCGGACAGGACAGGGGGGATAGGACTGTTTTTT.

This clonotype was picked up many times. The chain links TRBV20-1 to TRBJ1-5; TRBD1 matches at 8 bases. After removal of 5 bases from V and 3 bases from J, the junction contained 6 bases not matched to a gene. CDR1 is DFQATT and CDR2 is SNEGSKA in the germline V gene (reference sequence). The CDR3 is made up of 14 amino acids. Here the CDR3 reads CSASGGQVNQPQHF. The CDR3 DNA sequence: TGCAGTGCTTCAGGGGGACAGGTCAATCAGCCCCAGCATTTT.

The chain recombines TRBV5-1 with TRBJ1-6; TRBD1 agrees at 8 bases. The germline CDR1 and CDR2 sequences are SGHRS and YFSETQ. CDR3 length: 15 residues. Losses at the gene ends were 4 bases for V and 10 bases for J; bases not matched to a gene: 10. The CDR3 DNA sequence: TGCGCCAGCAGCGGGGGACAGGCAGTGGGATCACCCCTCCACTTT. Its translation: CASSGGQAVGSPLHF.

This clonotype was observed once. The chain is built from TRBV10-3 and TRBJ2-2, with unresolved D. Germline V gene data show CDR1 as ENHRY and CDR2 as SYGVKD. The CDR3 totals 16 residues. V shed 6 bases and J shed 0 bases, with 14 bases lying between them. In DNA form, the CDR3 reads TGTGCCATCAGCCGAACTAACGGAGCGAACACCGGGGAGCTGTTTTTT. Translating gives CAISRTNGANTGELFF.

At least ten counts were recorded for this clonotype. The rearrangement uses TRBV11-2 and TRBJ2-5; D not resolved. Trimming cost V 5 bases and J 4 bases, with 17 bases left between them. CDR3 size: 15 residues. Germline V gives CDR1 SGHAT, CDR2 FQNNGV. CDR3 loop: CASSIPSSGRETQYF. DNA for the CDR3: TGTGCCAGCAGCATTCCATCCAGTGGTAGAGAGACCCAGTACTTC. The entire variable domain, with the rest obtained from reference TRBV11-2 and TRBJ2-5, is as follows: EAGVAQSPRYKIIEKRQSVAFWCNPISGHATLYWYQQILGQGPKLLIQFQNNGVVDDSQLPKDRFSAERLKGVDSTLKIQPAKLEDSAVYLCASSIPSSGRETQYFGPGTRLLVL.

V and J are TRBV9 and TRBJ2-3; D ambiguous. Deletions cut 1 base from V and 2 bases from J, with 8 bases between. Germline assignment: CDR1 SGDLS and CDR2 YYNGEE. The CDR3 is 14 residues long. CDR3 nucleotide sequence: TGTGCCAGCAGCGTAATTGGAGCCACAGATACGCAGTATTTT. The encoded protein is CASSVIGATDTQYF.

This clonotype was counted a few times. This sequence joins TRBV21-1 and TRBJ2-2; the table assigns TRBD2, which was not confirmed against the DNA. TRBV21-1 is deemed a pseudogene. The CDR3 is made up of 16 amino acids. The DNA of the CDR3 is TGTGCCAGCAGCACCCTAGCGGGGGGGCACACCGGGGAGCTGTTTTTT. It specifies CASSTLAGGHTGELFF.

The CDR3 bases are TGCAGTGCTAGAGATTTGGGGGGCGTGGGTGAGTCCCAGTACTTC. This encodes CSARDLGGVGESQYF. The rearrangement links TRBV20-1 to TRBJ2-5, with D possibly called TRBD1 or TRBD2 (6 bases each). The germline V gene encodes CDR1 DFQATT and CDR2 SNEGSKA (reference sequence). The CDR3 length is 15 residues. The V gene lost 0 bases and the J gene lost 9 bases, with 20 bases spanning the gap.

This clonotype was recorded many times. J is TRBJ2-3 and V is TRBV27; 8 bases are a match to TRBD2. CDR1 and CDR2 (germline): MNHEY, SMNVEV (reference sequence). V was clipped by 0 bases and J by 4 bases; unmatched bases: 0. The CDR3 sequence is 14 residues long. The CDR3 sequence is CASSLSGLADTQYF. The DNA of the CDR3 is TGTGCCAGCAGTTTATCGGGACTAGCAGATACGCAGTATTTT.

This clonotype was detected ten times or more. V gene TRBV29-1 combines with J gene TRBJ2-5; D is tentatively TRBD1 or TRBD2 (5 bases each). The CDR3 is 12 amino acids. Trimming shortened V by 7 bases and J by 5 bases, and 14 bases separated the two germline ends. Germline V gives CDR1 SQVTM, CDR2 ANQGSEA. The chain's CDR3 is CSDLGAAETQYF. CDR3 bases: TGCAGCGATCTCGGGGCGGCGGAGACCCAGTACTTC.

In this sample, this clonotype turned up many times. With a much larger clone just one base away, this may be a read error. The CDR3 reads CSAPIRGLAANEQFF. The CDR3 DNA reads as TGCAGTGCTCCCATCCGGGGACTAGCAGCCAATGAGCAGTTCTTC. The chain is built from TRBV20-1 and TRBJ2-1; TRBD2 aligns across 9 bases. V dropped 5 bases and J dropped 6; count of bases not matched to a gene: 11. Germline CDR1 and CDR2: DFQATT and SNEGSKA (reference sequence). The CDR3 length is 15 residues.

In its sample, this clonotype was seen many times. A much larger clone is a single base away; this may be a read error. The chain is built from TRBV5-1 and TRBJ2-7; 7 bases fit TRBD2. The V and J ends lost 2 bases and 7 bases, in that order; junction bases with no gene match: 12. Germline values: CDR1 SGHRS, CDR2 YFSETQ. The CDR3 is 15 residues long. The CDR3 sequence: CASSLTRGIYNEQYF. CDR3 nucleotide sequence: TGCGCCAGCAGCTTAACGCGGGGGATCTACAATGAGCAGTACTTC.

In its sample, this clonotype was seen once. V and J are TRBV6-1 and TRBJ1-5; D gene unclear. V was cut by 6 bases and J by 4 bases, with 10 bases left in between. The CDR3 runs to 13 residues. Germline-derived CDR1 and CDR2 are MNHNS and SASEGT. The CDR3 DNA is TGTGCCAGCAGGATCGGACTGAATCAGCCCCAGCATTTT. It is translated as CASRIGLNQPQHF.

This clonotype was seen ten or more times. A much larger clone lies one base from this, so it may be a read error. The J gene is TRBJ1-4, the V gene TRBV7-9, with D possibly matching TRBD1 (5 bases). This CDR3 comprises 15 residues. Germline V lookup: CDR1 SEHNR, CDR2 FQNEAQ (reference sequence). The CDR3 sequence: CASSQTGFPNEKRFF. DNA of the CDR3: TGTGCCAGCAGCCAAACAGGATTTCCTAATGAAAAACGGTTTTTT.

In this sample, this clonotype turned up a few times. The chain couples TRBV27 to TRBJ2-3, with 9 bases that match TRBD2. The CDR3 loop spans 16 amino acids. The ends lost 7 bases at V and 2 bases at J; junction bases unmatched: 10. CDR1 is MNHEY, CDR2 SMNVEV, per germline (reference sequence). CDR3 sequence reads: CASIDNSGSLTDTQYF. In DNA form, the CDR3 reads TGTGCCAGCATAGATAATAGCGGGAGTCTCACAGATACGCAGTATTTT.

Worth noting for this clonotype: A much bigger clone sits one base away, suggesting this may be a read error. V gene TRBV7-8 combines with J gene TRBJ2-5; perhaps D is TRBD1 or TRBD2 (5 bases each). CDR1 is SGHVS, CDR2 FQNEAQ, per germline. This CDR3 spans 17 amino acids. Trimming left V 1 base short and J 5 bases short, with 20 bases between. Here the CDR3 DNA reads TGTGCCAGCAGCTTAGTCTGGGGCGGGCGAGAAGGGGAGACCCAGTACTTC. Its translation: CASSLVWGGREGETQYF.

This clonotype has a handful of counts. V gene TRBV11-1 combines with J gene TRBJ2-1; the D is unclear. TRBJ2-7 explains the end of the DNA better; the J call may be wrong. Per germline, CDR1 SGHAT and CDR2 FQDESV (reference sequence). The CDR3 runs 16 residues. CDR3 DNA sequence: TGTGCCAGCAGCCCTACAGCTTTGGGCTCCTACAATGAGCAGTACTTC. It is translated as CASSPTALGSYNEQYF.

This clonotype was observed at least ten times. V and J are TRBV5-5 and TRBJ2-5; possible D gene TRBD1, 5 bases. The germline CDR1 and CDR2 sequences are SGHKS and YYEKEE (reference sequence). CDR3 size: 16 residues. V lost 3 bases and J 2 bases, leaving 17 bases between the germline ends. The CDR3 spells CASSSLRRALQETQYF. CDR3 DNA: TGTGCCAGCAGCTCCCTCCGCAGGGCCTTACAAGAGACCCAGTACTTC.

The chain recombines TRBV20-1 with TRBJ2-3, with TRBD2 identical over 9 bases. Looked up from germline, CDR1 is DFQATT and CDR2 is SNEGSKA (reference sequence). V lost 2 bases, J lost 4 bases, and 7 bases stayed unmatched. This CDR3 has 15 amino acids. This CDR3 reads CSARWSGGFADTQYF. The CDR3 DNA sequence: TGCAGTGCTAGATGGAGCGGGGGGTTCGCAGATACGCAGTATTTT.

This chain connects TRBV20-1 to TRBJ2-3, with no clear D. There are 15 residues in the CDR3. CDR1 and CDR2 from the germline V gene are DFQATT and SNEGSKA (reference sequence). V lost 6 bases, J lost 4 bases, and 20 bases lay in between. The CDR3, as DNA: TGCAGTGCCCCCCGAGTGGGTTTTGGCGCAGATACGCAGTATTTT. Its translation: CSAPRVGFGADTQYF.

This chain uses TRBV20-1 with TRBJ2-5, with unresolved D. The CDR3 spans 11 residues. The germline gives CDR1 DFQATT, CDR2 SNEGSKA (reference sequence). The V gene lost 6 bases and the J gene lost 5 bases, with 10 bases spanning the gap. In DNA form, the CDR3 reads TGCAGTGCGCCCCGGTCGGAGACCCAGTACTTC. This sequence encodes CSAPRSETQYF.

With respect to this clonotype: Its ends do not fully match the called genes, so a read error is possible. CDR3 coding DNA: TGTGCCAGCATTTTAGGTCAGGGGGTGAGAACAGATGCGCAGTATTTT. It translates to CASILGQGVRTDAQYF. The chain employs TRBV12-3 or TRBV12-4 and TRBJ2-3; 7 bases are a match to TRBD1. This CDR3 contains 16 residues.

The sample holds a few counts of this clonotype. The genes are TRBV24-1 and TRBJ1-2; D gene uncertain. This CDR3 contains 15 residues. V lost 2 bases and J 0 bases, leaving 9 bases between the germline ends. Germline values: CDR1 KGHDR, CDR2 SFDVKD. The CDR3: CATSDSRRSNYGYTF. DNA of the CDR3: TGTGCCACCAGTGATTCAAGGAGATCTAACTATGGCTACACCTTC.